This T cell receptor beta chain was obtained from a study of cytomegalovirus exposure and HLA in healthy donors (dated by TCRdb to about 2017). At the level of the whole study: An earlier analysis of several hundred of the donors reported approximately 270 Gb of sequence data and more than 90 million unique TCR beta sequences from 150 million to 200 million T cells. Because of strong linkage in the cohort, five DR-DQ haplotypes were treated as single units for association and clustering. High-throughput TCR immunosequencing, statistical association of individual TCRs with disease status, and machine learning were combined to predict cytomegalovirus infection status. Rather than drawing on any new phenotypic data, the later analysis identified candidate immune exposures from TCR beta sequences and the way those sequences occurred across donors. Every repertoire in the discovery cohort had been generated on one and the same sequencing platform. Genome-wide SNP genotypes for about 55% of the 666 donors were used in a later genetic analysis, which treated that subset as a discovery cohort. Alongside the repertoire data, information on donor age, sex, ethnicity and CMV serostatus was compiled. The study aimed to test whether cataloging public T cell receptors could reveal signatures of past pathogen exposure. To study patterns of TCR occurrence, a later analysis re-analyzed previously published TCR beta repertoires from under 750 donors and added high-resolution HLA genotyping. Of the roughly 400 genotyped donors, about 80% fell in the genetic ancestry cluster associated with self-reported Caucasian donors. An early release covering 500 to 750 HLA-typed donors comprised roughly 300 gigabases of sequencing data and around 85 million unique TCR sequences. Among some 400 genotyped donors of the cohort, an average of about 240,000 unique TCR beta nucleotide sequences was sequenced per donor, of which about 18% were non-productive. Class I and class II HLA loci were covered by the typing at four-digit resolution. The study used immunosequencing to profile the T cell repertoires of under 700 subjects and linked those repertoires to cytomegalovirus serostatus. To decide whether each TCR beta V gene segment behaved as functional or pseudogenic, an earlier analysis of some 600 of the donors relied on high-throughput TCR beta sequencing. The number of donors typed differed by locus, with roughly 620-640 for A, B, C, DRB1 and DQB1, roughly 520 for DQA1, over 600 for DPA1, and approximately 470 for DPB1. Along with the roughly 700-subject first cohort, a separate validation cohort of approximately 110 different subjects was used. What the study reported, not specific to this receptor: In a later analysis, TCR association rates were found to vary across HLA loci, with the most associated TCRs seen for DRB1 alleles and the fewest for HLA-C alleles. The authors suggested that the approach could potentially be generalized to other disease states and immunological phenotypes. Linkage disequilibrium might explain the correlated functional status among segregating V segments, but an unknown experimental factor could not be excluded. In a later analysis, HLA-associated TCR beta chains were found to be more clonally expanded and to have lower generation probabilities than equally common non-associated chains. When HLA alleles, especially DR and DQ, strongly co-occurred, attributing TCR associations to individual alleles was difficult. Presence/absence analyses assumed roughly uniform sequencing depth across donors, an assumption that may not hold. In an earlier analysis of some 550 of the donors, most TCR beta V segments were observed in productive rearrangements about 87% or about 30% of the time, broadly matching IMGT annotations. HLA typing was unavailable for some donors at each locus, so association tests used only the typed subset. The study gave a list of more than 150 TCR beta chains associated with cytomegalovirus. Because counts were too low, around 17 rarely observed V segments, including chromosome 9 orphons, were left out of the earlier analysis of a few hundred of the donors. Across donors, most TCR sequences were observed very rarely, whereas some public TCRs were present in many individuals. The only immune exposure information available for the cohort was CMV serostatus. In a later genetic analysis, fewer N-insertions in productive TCRs were reported among donors in an Asian-associated ancestry cluster than the roughly 640-donor mean. A later analysis found that most CMV-associated TCR beta chains appeared HLA-restricted, with HLA associations seemingly driven largely by CMV exposure. A further reported finding was that TCR beta sequences accurately predicted the HLA-A and HLA-B alleles for most subjects in the first cohort. Some IMGT-functional V segments, including TRBV6-2 and TRBV6-3, could not be distinguished by the 87-base-pair reads and were therefore excluded. Cytomegalovirus status was reported to be diagnosed by the classifier with high specificity and sensitivity in both the original and validation cohorts. In this cohort, only TCR beta chains were sequenced, and detectable features were limited by the absence of alpha or paired-chain data. In a later analysis, several top co-occurrence clusters were reported to appear linked to parvovirus B19, influenza, CMV and Epstein-Barr virus. Specific HLA alleles were associated with 16,951 TCR beta sequences at a false discovery rate of 0.05 in a later analysis. A cluster of highly shared sequence variants was judged likely to represent a technical artifact of the sequencing pipeline. In a later genetic analysis, a missense DCLRE1C variant was associated with V-gene and J-gene trimming of TCR beta chains, and the association was replicated in an independent cohort. In vitro tests confirmed that a few of the cytomegalovirus-associated TCR beta chains recognize cytomegalovirus antigens.

The library was obtained by the immunoSEQ multiplex PCR assay. The multiplex PCR relied on a mix of 60 forward primers for TCR Vbeta segments and 13 reverse primers for TCR Jbeta segments. Amplification of the CDR3 region of rearranged TCR beta genes was performed with a multiplex PCR assay on genomic DNA. The amplified TCR beta libraries were sequenced on the Illumina HiSeq System as 87-base-pair reads. In the original analysis: A later analysis counted tens of millions of unique TCR beta chains across the 690 or so repertoires, and around 9.9 million of these chains were shared by at least two donors. A nearest-neighbor algorithm error-corrected the raw reads and collapsed the reads into unique sequences, merging closely related sequences to remove PCR and sequencing errors. Alignment of CDR3 sequences to IMGT reference sequences was used to assign V, D and J gene segments. For a sequence to be retained, a match of at least six nucleotides to both a V gene segment and a J gene segment was required. Rearrangements were classified as productive when the CDR3 lacked stop codons and remained in frame with V and J, and all other rearrangements were classified as non-productive. CDR3 was defined by IMGT convention, running from the second conserved V-encoded cysteine to the conserved J-encoded phenylalanine. The earlier analysis of about 620 of the donors excluded sequences that lacked an unambiguous match to a single V gene segment. In an earlier analysis of more than 500 of the donors, a V segment was called functional when productive rearrangements were above 56.7%, and segregating when the standard deviation between donors exceeded 5%. A statistical classification framework was built to diagnose cytomegalovirus status from the catalog of TCR beta chain sequences. V and J gene assignment, in a later analysis, came from comparing TCR nucleotide sequences with IMGT/GENE-DB human TR gene sequences. A later analysis assigned CDR3 sequences and most-parsimonious VDJ recombination scenarios with the TCRdist pipeline. In a later analysis, each TCR beta chain was defined by its CDR3 amino acid sequence together with its V-gene family, and reads without a unique V-gene family were excluded. A later analysis removed roughly 590 highly shared, low-generation-probability nucleotide sequences to deal with suspected cross-contamination and a sequencing artifact. A later analysis calculated a clonal expansion index for each public chain from normalized within-repertoire ranks of inferred template counts. In a later analysis, generation probabilities were computed using a VDJ recombination model fitted to out-of-frame rearrangements, and the results were checked against IGoR. Hypergeometric tests were used in a later analysis to score TCR-TCR, TCR-HLA and TCR-CMV co-occurrence, with a repertoire-size bias correction applied to the TCR pairs. False discovery rates were estimated in a later analysis by permuting HLA or CMV assignments 20 times. In a later analysis, co-occurring TCRs were grouped with DBSCAN, and TCRdist sequence similarity was added when clustering was performed within HLA-allele-positive subsets. Co-occurrence clustering excluded repertoires with fewer than 30,000 or more than 120,000 public chains, plus five with anomalous nucleotide sharing. Drawn from immuneACCESS, this table holds only the in-frame rearrangements with V and J called that TCRdb kept. Clones are partly lost; checked studies trace under half to an unresolved V gene and leave the rest unexplained. The DNA gave D and trimming, while V, J and clone size come from that table. For this sample the table gives some 130,000 clones, of which roughly 77% were detected only once. 5.5% to 7.5% of the sample goes to the ten largest clones.

This clone was found once. This clone's antigen is unknown. No base quality values were provided; no much bigger clone lies one nucleotide off. The cohort comprised around 690 healthy bone marrow donors. All cohort members were sampled while nominally healthy, although unrecorded immune exposures were likely present. The donor was CMV seropositive and was included in the group of 270 or so seropositive cohort members. A peripheral blood sample was collected from each donor, and TCR beta sequencing was performed on peripheral blood mononuclear cells. The Qiagen DNeasy Blood Extraction Kit was used to extract genomic DNA from the blood cell samples. Here V drops 8 bases and J drops 8 bases, and the junction holds 13 bases not matched to any gene. The CDR3 starts with the cysteine, ends with the phenylalanine, and has 15 residues. CDR3 DNA only is kept here, 45 bases in frame from base 1. The germline V gene (reference sequence) sets CDR1 to MNHEY and CDR2 to SMNVEV.

This receptor was identified in a middle-aged woman in good health and CMV-seropositive. This chain joins TRBV27 to TRBJ2-2; the central 8 bases match TRBD2. The sequencing input was PBMCs. At the DNA level, the sequence is TGTGCCAGCCGCCAGGGTGGGAGCGGGAGTGGGGAGCTGTTTTTT. It specifies CASRQGGSGSGELFF.